This T cell receptor beta chain comes out of a study of shared clonotypes between healthy human individuals. This CDR3 is 13 amino acids long. J gave up 3 bases and V 8 bases, and 5 bases lay outside the gene matches. CDR1 MNHNY and CDR2 SVGAGI come from the germline V gene (reference sequence). Profiling relied on immunoSEQ multiplex PCR, and the TCRdb table lists in-frame clones only, not all of them. Of hundreds of thousands of clones listed, around 78% were seen once; the top ten hold more than 10%. Regarding this clone: As yet, its antigen is unknown.

Study-wide results and caveats: A limitation of the genetic and exposure-history diversity represented arose from few donors.

Donors, healthy HIV-negative adults, lacked recent acute infections or vaccinations. This TCR was sampled from a middle-aged woman in good health. Some clones in this sample may be carry-over from other donors' samples. Sequencing used PBMCs. This rearrangement joins TRBV6-6 to TRBJ2-5; 8 nucleotides match TRBD1. The CDR3 loop reads CASRRQGKETQYF. The CDR3 DNA sequence: TGTGCCAGCCGCCGACAGGGGAAAGAGACCCAGTACTTC.